This TCR beta chain is from a study of cytomegalovirus exposure and HLA in healthy donors. PCR amplification relied on 60 Vbeta primers (plus 13 Jbeta primers). Authors' analysis steps: Later, an analysis found 75 million to 100 million unique TCR beta chains, and approximately 10 million of these were shared. The table came from immunoSEQ multiplex PCR; TCRdb's copy has only in-frame clones and leaves some out. The DNA was the basis for D and trimming; V, J and clone size are from that table. The sample holds 85,000 to 130,000 clones, roughly two thirds seen once. Trimming pared 6 bases from V and 9 bases from J, leaving 15 bases between. CDR1 is MNHNS, CDR2 SASEGT, per germline. The CDR3 spans 13 residues.

This TCR derives from a female donor in good health and CMV-seronegative. The material sequenced was PBMCs. V usage is TRBV6-1 and J usage is TRBJ1-5; the D is unclear. In nucleotides, the CDR3 is TGTGCCAGCAGGGAGACCGGCCCTTGGCCCCAGCATTTT. Its translation: CASRETGPWPQHF.